A single sample is the source of the 22 T cell receptor beta chains below, sequenced in a study of beta chain features in type 1 diabetes. No antigen has been assigned to these receptors. Expressed TCRB transcripts were sequenced, since all the RNA that had been isolated was reverse transcribed. Data came from immunoSEQ multiplex PCR; TCRdb stores just in-frame clones and leaves some out. The sample gives approximately 250,000 clones, around 25% of which show up once; around 0.011% is in the top ten. Study-level findings and limits: TCRB CDR3 length was moderately but significantly reduced in all four CD4+ subsets of Type 1 diabetes patients.

Material for sequencing was naive CD4+ T cells from blood. Receptors were obtained from a young woman with type 1 diabetes.

This clone has more than one count but fewer than ten. The chain recombines TRBV11-2 with TRBJ1-5; tentatively, D is TRBD1 (5 bases). The V and J ends lost 5 bases and 7 bases respectively, with 15 bases between them. CDR1 and CDR2 (germline): SGHAT, FQNNGV. This CDR3 spans 14 amino acids. CDR3 loop: CASSRGAGSQPQHF. The CDR3 bases are TGTGCCAGCAGCCGCGGTGCAGGGTCCCAGCCCCAGCATTTT.

This clone has more than one count but fewer than ten. This chain connects TRBV7-8 to TRBJ2-7; 9 bases map to TRBD2. Per the germline V gene, CDR1 is SGHVS and CDR2 is FQNEAQ. With 5 bases clipped from V and 6 bases from J, the junction kept 11 bases outside the gene matches. The CDR3 runs 15 residues. The CDR3 nucleotides read TGTGCCAGCAGCCCACTTAGCGGGAGTGAGGGCGAGCAGTACTTC. It encodes CASSPLSGSEGEQYF.

This clone was found a few times. Distinct nucleotide sequences in the sample also encode this CDR3. This chain joins TRBV18 and TRBJ2-1; a possible D gene is TRBD2 (6 bases). V lost 3 bases and J lost 4, with 7 bases in between. The length of the CDR3 is 13 residues. The germline V gene encodes CDR1 KGHSH and CDR2 LQKENI. Here the CDR3 DNA reads TGTGCCAGCTCACCGGGGACTTACAATGAGCAGTTCTTC. Translated, it gives CASSPGTYNEQFF.

This clone was recorded a few times. This chain joins TRBV13 and TRBJ1-5; D unresolved. Deletions cut 1 base from V and 5 bases from J, with 6 bases between. CDR3 length: 13 residues. The germline V gene has CDR1 PRHDT and CDR2 FYEKMQ (reference sequence). CDR3 region: CASSLDRDQPQHF. CDR3 DNA sequence: TGTGCCAGCAGCTTAGACCGGGATCAGCCCCAGCATTTT.

The gene calls are TRBV18 and TRBJ2-1; no reliable D call. V shed 3 bases and J shed 0 bases, with 12 bases lying between them. Germline V gene sequence: CDR1 KGHSH, CDR2 LQKENI. The CDR3 is made up of 16 amino acids. The CDR3 sequence: CASSPSPPSSYNEQFF. Here the CDR3 DNA reads TGTGCCAGCTCACCGTCACCTCCGAGCTCCTACAATGAGCAGTTCTTC.

This clone was seen only a few times. The rearrangement links TRBV30 to TRBJ2-5; 13 nucleotides agree with TRBD2. This CDR3 is built from 17 residues. Germline V gives CDR1 GTSNPN, CDR2 SVGIG (reference sequence). Trimming cost V 2 bases and J 5 bases; bases outside gene matches: 11. The CDR3 region is CAWSKLAGGPGVETQYF. The CDR3, as DNA: TGTGCCTGGAGTAAACTAGCGGGAGGGCCGGGGGTGGAGACCCAGTACTTC.

This clone was seen more than once but under ten times. The V call is TRBV12-5, the J call TRBJ2-3, with 7 bases identical to TRBD1. This CDR3 has 16 residues. CDR1 LGHNT and CDR2 FRNRAP come from the germline V gene. The V segment lost 2 bases and the J segment 1 base; nucleotides outside the gene matches: 6. CDR3 region: CASGLPRGYGTDTQYF. The CDR3 bases are TGTGCTAGTGGTTTGCCCAGGGGGTATGGCACAGATACGCAGTATTTT.

This clone has more than one count but fewer than ten. The V gene is TRBV30, the J gene TRBJ1-5; no clear D. The germline gives CDR1 GTSNPN, CDR2 SVGIG (reference sequence). The CDR3 contains 17 residues. V was clipped by 2 bases and J by 5 bases, with 22 bases between them. The CDR3 bases are TGTGCCTGGAGTCTCTCCAGCCATCGGGGTTGGGATCAGCCCCAGCATTTT. Its protein is CAWSLSSHRGWDQPQHF.

The chain joins TRBV30 to TRBJ2-5; no reliable D call. The J call is doubtful: the DNA matches TRBJ2-7 better. The CDR3 length is 11 residues. The germline CDR1 and CDR2 sequences are GTSNPN and SVGIG (reference sequence). CDR3 in amino acids: CACTLSYEQYF. CDR3 DNA: TGTGCCTGTACGCTCTCCTACGAGCAGTACTTC.

This sequence joins TRBV5-1 and TRBJ2-7, with 10 bases that match TRBD2. The CDR3 has 16 amino acids. Per the germline V gene, CDR1 is SGHRS and CDR2 is YFSETQ. V lost 0 bases and J lost 2; bases outside the gene matches: 5. The chain's CDR3 is CASSLGLAGDAYEQYF. The CDR3 DNA reads as TGCGCCAGCAGCTTGGGTCTAGCGGGAGATGCCTACGAGCAGTACTTC.

V gene TRBV20-1 combines with J gene TRBJ2-1, with 8 bases that match TRBD2. Trimming at V came to 8 bases and at J to 9 bases, leaving 3 bases not matched to a gene. Germline values: CDR1 DFQATT, CDR2 SNEGSKA (reference sequence). The CDR3 extends over 10 amino acids. The CDR3 loop reads CSSGRTEQFF. The CDR3 DNA reads TGCAGTAGCGGGAGAACTGAGCAGTTCTTC.

The table lists this clone with a few counts. The V and J genes are TRBV7-9 and TRBJ1-2; a weak D match, TRBD1 (6 bases). This CDR3 has 11 residues. CDR1 and CDR2 from the germline V gene are SEHNR and FQNEAQ (reference sequence). V lost 5 bases and J 12 bases, leaving 13 bases between the germline ends. The CDR3 DNA is TGTGCCAGCAGCCAACAGGGACCTGACACCTTC. Translating gives CASSQQGPDTF.

This clone was seen a handful of times. The genes are TRBV27 and TRBJ2-7; the match to TRBD2 covers 7 bases. The CDR3 sequence is 15 residues long. Germline CDR1 is MNHEY and CDR2 is SMNVEV (reference sequence). V dropped 2 bases and J dropped 0; count of bases not matched to a gene: 4. CDR3 sequence reads: CASSLLASGSYEQYF. The CDR3 region has the DNA TGTGCCAGCAGTTTACTGGCTAGCGGCTCCTACGAGCAGTACTTC.

This clone was seen a handful of times. This chain connects TRBV6-5 to TRBJ2-7, with 7 bases that match TRBD1. CDR1 and CDR2 (germline): MNHEY, SVGAGI. The V segment lost 2 bases and the J segment 3 bases; nucleotides outside the gene matches: 7. The CDR3 totals 15 residues. CDR3: CASSYGQVWRYEQYF. CDR3 bases: TGTGCCAGCAGTTACGGACAGGTCTGGCGCTACGAGCAGTACTTC.

This clone has just a few counts. V and J are TRBV11-2 and TRBJ2-3, with no clear D. With 5 bases removed from V and 7 bases from J, the gap between germline ends came to 10 bases. Germline lookup yields CDR1 SGHAT and CDR2 FQNNGV. The CDR3 consists of 12 residues. The CDR3 DNA follows: TGTGCCAGCAGCACAGTGCCGAATACGCAGTATTTT. It specifies CASSTVPNTQYF.

Here the CDR3 DNA reads TGCAGCGTCACTCGGGCTGGGGCCAACGTCCTGACTTTC. This gives the protein CSVTRAGANVLTF. The chain uses TRBV29-1 and TRBJ2-6; D uncertain. The CDR3 is 13 residues long. Trimming took 6 bases from V and 2 from J, leaving 8 bases between them. Looked up from germline, CDR1 is SQVTM and CDR2 is ANQGSEA.

This rearrangement joins TRBV4-1 to TRBJ2-3; 11 nucleotides match TRBD2. With 2 bases clipped from V and 2 bases from J, the junction kept 3 bases outside the gene matches. The CDR3 is made up of 16 amino acids. Germline assignment: CDR1 MGHRA and CDR2 YSYEKL. CDR3 region: CASSQIAGGTTDTQYF. DNA of the CDR3: TGCGCCAGCAGCCAAATAGCGGGAGGGACCACAGATACGCAGTATTTT.

CDR3 region: CASSATTGNGNTIYF. DNA of the CDR3: TGTGCCAGCAGCGCAACTACGGGGAATGGAAACACCATATATTTT. V and J are TRBV9 and TRBJ1-3; no reliable D call. This CDR3 comprises 15 residues. The V and J ends lost 3 bases and 3 bases respectively, with 13 bases between them. CDR1 is SGDLS and CDR2 is YYNGEE in the germline V gene.

This clone was seen a handful of times. V is TRBV6-6 and J is TRBJ2-7, with a possible D match to TRBD2 (6 bases). V lost 7 bases to trimming and J lost 1 base, with 17 bases between them. This CDR3 comprises 15 residues. Looked up from germline, CDR1 is MNHNY and CDR2 is SVGAGI (reference sequence). The CDR3 is CASKTGGGYSYEQYF. The DNA for the CDR3 is TGTGCCAGCAAAACTGGGGGAGGCTATTCCTACGAGCAGTACTTC.

A few counts support this clone. CDR3 nucleotides: TGCAGCGTTTCCGGACTAGCGGGTCGGACAGATACGCAGTATTTT. Translated: CSVSGLAGRTDTQYF. The chain carries TRBV29-1 and TRBJ2-3, with 11 bases fitting TRBD2. CDR3 length: 15 amino acids. V lost 5 bases and J lost 3; bases outside the gene matches: 7. Looked up from germline, CDR1 is SQVTM and CDR2 is ANQGSEA.

The chain joins TRBV25-1 to TRBJ2-3; unclear D gene. The CDR3 is 12 amino acids. Germline V lookup: CDR1 MGHDK, CDR2 SYGVNS. V was cut by 5 bases and J by 4 bases, with 7 bases left in between. CDR3 sequence: CASSSPADTQYF. The CDR3 DNA is TGTGCCAGCAGTTCGCCAGCAGATACGCAGTATTTT.

This clone showed up just a few times. The genes are TRBV2 and TRBJ2-5, with 8 bases matching TRBD1. Germline V gene data show CDR1 as SNHLY and CDR2 as FYNNEI. This CDR3 spans 13 amino acids. Trimming took 6 bases from V and 6 from J; bases not matched to a gene: 6. The DNA for the CDR3 is TGTGCCAGCAGCCCGGGACAGGAACAGACCCAGTACTTC. It yields the protein CASSPGQEQTQYF.